The clone carrying this T cell receptor (beta chain) was seen just once. Its antigen is as yet unknown. TCRdb used MiXCR to reprocess the 5' RACE reads, holding one entry per CDR3 protein. The sample lists hundreds of thousands of distinct CDR3 sequences, approximately 15% seen once, with about a fifth in the top ten. The data are from a study of T-cell memory formation after mild COVID-19. This CDR3 has 14 amino acids. Between the trimmed V and J ends, which lost 4 bases and 2 bases, there was a span of 11 bases. The V gene's germline CDR1 is SGHTA and CDR2 FQGNSA. Findings of the study overall: Some clones that responded turned up in pre-infection memory, which suggests that cross-reactive memory joined in. Clones which contracted sat mainly in CM and EM if CD4+, and in EMRA if CD8+.

J is TRBJ2-5 and V is TRBV7-2; D might be TRBD2 (6 bases). The source is a man aged 18 to 30 who had mild COVID-19 (a few samples of this study predate the infection). Cell type and time point are not known. Sequencing was carried out using PBMCs or a T cell subset sorted from them (not recorded which). The CDR3 protein is CASSSSGTQETQYF. As DNA, the CDR3 is TGTGCCAGCAGCTCATCCGGGACTCAAGAGACCCAGTACTTC.